These T cell receptor beta chains were read from a single sample in a study of cytomegalovirus exposure and HLA in healthy donors. The assay was immunoSEQ multiplex PCR, and TCRdb's table has in-frame clones only and misses some. Here the sample table reports roughly 120,000 clones. The sample taken for sequencing was PBMCs. The receptor source for this set is a man aged 18 to 29 in good health and CMV-seronegative. The CDR3 runs from the conserved cysteine through the conserved F or W. The order of the fields is V gene, D gene, J gene, CDR3 protein, CDR3 DNA. A D gene is named only where the DNA matches it firmly.

TRBV2	NA	TRBJ1-1	CALQVTPNTEAFF	TGTGCCCTCCAGGTGACACCGAACACTGAAGCTTTCTTT
TRBV5-4	TRBD1	TRBJ1-6	CASSFGTGLSDSPLHF	TGTGCCAGCAGCTTCGGGACAGGGCTTTCGGATTCACCCCTCCACTTT
TRBV27	TRBD1	TRBJ2-7	CASSPSVGQYSYEQYF	TGTGCCAGCAGTCCCTCCGTGGGACAGTACTCCTACGAGCAGTACTTC
TRBV6-1	NA	TRBJ1-4	CASSDLGGPTNEKLFF	TGTGCCAGCAGTGACTTAGGGGGTCCAACTAATGAAAAACTGTTTTTT
TRBV15	TRBD2	TRBJ2-7	CATSSGTSGDEQYF	TGTGCCACCAGCAGCGGGACTAGCGGGGACGAGCAGTACTTC
TRBV5-1	NA	TRBJ1-4	CASSPGGTNEKLFF	TGCGCCAGCAGCCCGGGGGGGACTAATGAAAAACTGTTTTTT
TRBV4-1	NA	TRBJ1-2	CASSQGPILYGYTF	TGCGCCAGCAGCCAAGGGCCCATTCTCTATGGCTACACCTTC
TRBV14	NA	TRBJ1-1	CASSQSLDSEAFF	TGTGCCAGCAGCCAATCCCTAGATTCTGAAGCTTTCTTT
TRBV2	NA	TRBJ2-7	CATRINHRGGGVTYEQYF	TGTGCCACGCGAATAAACCACAGGGGCGGCGGGGTCACCTACGAGCAGTACTTC
TRBV7-3	NA	TRBJ1-1	CASSQSGGAGAFF	TGTGCCAGCAGCCAAAGTGGGGGCGCCGGAGCTTTCTTT
TRBV9	NA	TRBJ2-1	CASSVGDSLGWEQFF	TGTGCCAGCAGCGTGGGGGACTCCCTGGGGTGGGAGCAGTTCTTC
TRBV12-5	TRBD2	TRBJ2-1	CASGLVPWGTSINEQFF	TGTGCTAGTGGTTTGGTACCTTGGGGGACTAGCATCAATGAGCAGTTCTTC
TRBV30	TRBD1	TRBJ2-7	CAGTPTGTSYEQYF	TGTGCCGGGACCCCGACAGGGACCTCCTACGAGCAGTACTTC
TRBV14	TRBD2	TRBJ2-7	CASSQGAGADAQYF	TGTGCCAGCAGCCAAGGGGCGGGAGCCGATGCGCAGTACTTC
TRBV5-1	TRBD1	TRBJ1-5	CASSLGLPDRFNQPQHF	TGCGCCAGCAGCCTTGGGCTGCCGGACAGGTTCAATCAGCCCCAGCATTTT
TRBV5-1	NA	TRBJ1-4	CASSFHRATNEKLFF	TGCGCCAGCAGCTTTCACAGGGCAACTAATGAAAAACTGTTTTTT
TRBV30	NA	TRBJ1-6	CAWSVVGHDSPLHF	TGTGCCTGGAGTGTAGTAGGACATGATTCACCCCTCCACTTT
TRBV6-1	TRBD1	TRBJ1-1	CASSHRGLNTEAFF	TGTGCCAGCAGCCACAGGGGGCTAAACACTGAAGCTTTCTTT
TRBV25-1	TRBD1	TRBJ1-1	CASSEEGTVNTEAFF	TGTGCCAGCAGTGAAGAAGGGACAGTGAACACTGAAGCTTTCTTT
TRBV7-9	TRBD1	TRBJ2-3	CASSFGQATDTQYF	TGTGCCAGCAGCTTTGGACAGGCCACAGATACGCAGTATTTT
TRBV6-1	TRBD1	TRBJ2-3	CASETDRADSDTQYF	TGTGCCAGCGAAACGGACAGGGCTGATTCAGATACGCAGTATTTT
TRBV30	NA	TRBJ2-7	CAWSVGGYEQYF	TGTGCCTGGAGTGTCGGGGGCTACGAGCAGTACTTC
TRBV19	TRBD2	TRBJ2-7	CASSLGTSGIPNEQYF	TGTGCCAGTAGTCTAGGGACTAGCGGGATCCCCAACGAGCAGTACTTC